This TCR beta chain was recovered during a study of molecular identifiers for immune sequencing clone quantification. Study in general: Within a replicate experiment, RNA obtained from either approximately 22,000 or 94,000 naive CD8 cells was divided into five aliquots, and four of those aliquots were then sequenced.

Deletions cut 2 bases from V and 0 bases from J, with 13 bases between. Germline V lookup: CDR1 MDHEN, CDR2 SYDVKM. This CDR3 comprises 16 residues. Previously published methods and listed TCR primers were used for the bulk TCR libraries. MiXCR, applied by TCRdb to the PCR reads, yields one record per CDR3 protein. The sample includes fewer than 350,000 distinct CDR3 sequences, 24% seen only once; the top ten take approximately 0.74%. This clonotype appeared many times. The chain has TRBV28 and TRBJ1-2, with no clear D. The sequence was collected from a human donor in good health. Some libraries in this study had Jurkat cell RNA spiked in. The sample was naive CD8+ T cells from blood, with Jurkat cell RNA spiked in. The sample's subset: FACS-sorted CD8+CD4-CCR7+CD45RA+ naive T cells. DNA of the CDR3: TGTGCCAGCAGTTTAGGCCGCATCGAAGCTAACTATGGCTACACCTTC. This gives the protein CASSLGRIEANYGYTF.